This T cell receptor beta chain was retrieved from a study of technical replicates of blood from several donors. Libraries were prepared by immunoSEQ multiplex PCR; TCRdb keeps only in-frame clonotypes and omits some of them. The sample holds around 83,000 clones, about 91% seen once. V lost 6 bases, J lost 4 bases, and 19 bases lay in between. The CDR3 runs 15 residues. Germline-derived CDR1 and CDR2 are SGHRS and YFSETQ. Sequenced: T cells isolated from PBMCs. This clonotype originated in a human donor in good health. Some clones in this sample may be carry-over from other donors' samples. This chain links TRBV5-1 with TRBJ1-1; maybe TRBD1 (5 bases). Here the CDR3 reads CASTRREGSSTEAFF. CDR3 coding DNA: TGCGCCAGCACGCGCCGGGAGGGGAGCAGCACTGAAGCTTTCTTT.